This note documents a single T cell receptor beta chain sequence. As yet, its antigen is unknown. These data come from a study of T cell repertoires in cytomegalovirus infection. For the study at large: Both recently identified HLA-C-restricted and well-studied HLA-B-restricted CMV epitopes were used in the study. CMV infection together with matching HLA type was indicated by public TCR beta signatures.

General observations from the study: Ex vivo, HLA-C-restricted CMV-specific TCR beta clonotypes prevailed over the rest of the response. Carriers of CMV and the relevant HLA type were discriminated by public TCR beta frequency.

TCRdb independently ran MiXCR on the reads; one entry per CDR3 protein. The table has some 940,000 distinct CDR3 sequences, around 29% seen once. V was shortened by 3 bases and J by 6 bases, with 11 bases between the two germline ends. This CDR3 is built from 13 residues. The origin of this receptor is a human donor in good health (CMV status not recorded). Some clones in this sample may be carry-over from other donors' samples. This rearrangement joins TRBV12-3 or TRBV12-4 to TRBJ1-1; perhaps TRBD1 as D (5 bases). Sequencing used cultured CD8+ T cells from PBMCs, obtained from culture after CMV antigen stimulation. The CDR3 sequence is CASSLGHRPEAFF. CDR3 nucleotide sequence: TGTGCCAGCAGTTTGGGCCACAGGCCTGAAGCTTTCTTT.